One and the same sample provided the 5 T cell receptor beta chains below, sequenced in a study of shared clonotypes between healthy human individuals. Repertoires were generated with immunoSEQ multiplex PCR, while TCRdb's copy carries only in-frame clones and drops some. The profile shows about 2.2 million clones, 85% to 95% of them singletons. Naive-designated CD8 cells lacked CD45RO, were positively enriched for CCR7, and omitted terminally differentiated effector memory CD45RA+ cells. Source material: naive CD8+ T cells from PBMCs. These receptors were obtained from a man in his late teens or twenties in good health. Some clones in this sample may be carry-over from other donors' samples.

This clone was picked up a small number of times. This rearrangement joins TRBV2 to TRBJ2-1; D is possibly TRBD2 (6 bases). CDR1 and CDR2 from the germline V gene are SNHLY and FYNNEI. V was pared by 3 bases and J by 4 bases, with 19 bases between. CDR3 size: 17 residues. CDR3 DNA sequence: TGTGCCAGCAGTGATGACTCGACTAGGGGTGGTTACAATGAGCAGTTCTTC. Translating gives CASSDDSTRGGYNEQFF.

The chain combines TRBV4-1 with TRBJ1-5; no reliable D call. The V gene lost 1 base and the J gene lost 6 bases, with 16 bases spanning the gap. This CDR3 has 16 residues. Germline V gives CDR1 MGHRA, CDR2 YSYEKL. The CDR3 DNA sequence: TGCGCCAGCAGCCAAGTAATAACGGGCTACGGTCAGCCCCAGCATTTT. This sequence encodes CASSQVITGYGQPQHF.

CDR3 residues: CASSLSQAANYGYTF. CDR3 nucleotides: TGTGCCAGCAGTTTATCCCAGGCAGCTAACTATGGCTACACCTTC. This rearrangement joins TRBV27 to TRBJ1-2; D gene unclear. Germline V gene sequence: CDR1 MNHEY, CDR2 SMNVEV (reference sequence). The CDR3 extends over 15 amino acids. V was trimmed by 0 bases and J by 0 bases, leaving 8 bases between them.

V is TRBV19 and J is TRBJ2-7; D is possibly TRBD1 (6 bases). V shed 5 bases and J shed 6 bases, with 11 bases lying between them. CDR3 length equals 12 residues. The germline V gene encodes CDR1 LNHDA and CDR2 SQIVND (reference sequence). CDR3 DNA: TGTGCCAGTAGTTCCAACAGGGTCGAGCAGTACTTC. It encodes CASSSNRVEQYF.

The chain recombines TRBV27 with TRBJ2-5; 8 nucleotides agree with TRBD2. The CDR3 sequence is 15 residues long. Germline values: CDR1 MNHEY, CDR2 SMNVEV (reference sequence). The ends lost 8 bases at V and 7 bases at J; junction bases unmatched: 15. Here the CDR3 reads CASSSYGGGPGTQYF. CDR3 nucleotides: TGTGCCAGCTCATCCTACGGGGGGGGGCCAGGGACCCAGTACTTC.